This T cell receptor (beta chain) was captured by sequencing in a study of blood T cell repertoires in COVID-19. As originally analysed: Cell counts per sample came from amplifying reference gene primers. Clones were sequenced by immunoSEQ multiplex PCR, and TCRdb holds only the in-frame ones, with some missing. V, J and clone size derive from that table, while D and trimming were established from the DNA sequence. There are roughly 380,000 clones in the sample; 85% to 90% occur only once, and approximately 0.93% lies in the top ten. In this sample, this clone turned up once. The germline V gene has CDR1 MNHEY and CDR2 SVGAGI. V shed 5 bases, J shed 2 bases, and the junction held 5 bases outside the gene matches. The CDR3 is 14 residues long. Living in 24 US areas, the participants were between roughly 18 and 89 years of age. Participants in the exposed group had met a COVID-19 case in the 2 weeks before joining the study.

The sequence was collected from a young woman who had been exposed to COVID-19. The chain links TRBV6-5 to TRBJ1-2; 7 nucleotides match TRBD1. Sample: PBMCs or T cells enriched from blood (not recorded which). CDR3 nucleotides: TGTGCCAGCAGTCCCAGGGGGGAGAACTATGGCTACACCTTC. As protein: CASSPRGENYGYTF.